The following is a T cell receptor beta chain sequence with its context. This sample is part of a study of blood T cell repertoires in COVID-19. Sequencing was performed with immunoSEQ multiplex PCR; in TCRdb, only in-frame clones are kept and a portion is missing. The data show approximately 340,000 clones, around 88% seen once. Unmatched junction bases numbered 9, after V lost 3 bases and J lost 10 bases. CDR1 is ENHRY, CDR2 SYGVKD, per germline. The CDR3 consists of 16 residues. The chain recombines TRBV10-3 with TRBJ1-6, with 10 bases matching TRBD1. Sample: peripheral blood. This sequence was found in a man aged 30-40 years with active or convalescent COVID-19. The CDR3 DNA follows: TGTGCCATCAGTGAACTCCCCGGGACAGGGGAATCACCCCTCCACTTT. It translates to CAISELPGTGESPLHF.